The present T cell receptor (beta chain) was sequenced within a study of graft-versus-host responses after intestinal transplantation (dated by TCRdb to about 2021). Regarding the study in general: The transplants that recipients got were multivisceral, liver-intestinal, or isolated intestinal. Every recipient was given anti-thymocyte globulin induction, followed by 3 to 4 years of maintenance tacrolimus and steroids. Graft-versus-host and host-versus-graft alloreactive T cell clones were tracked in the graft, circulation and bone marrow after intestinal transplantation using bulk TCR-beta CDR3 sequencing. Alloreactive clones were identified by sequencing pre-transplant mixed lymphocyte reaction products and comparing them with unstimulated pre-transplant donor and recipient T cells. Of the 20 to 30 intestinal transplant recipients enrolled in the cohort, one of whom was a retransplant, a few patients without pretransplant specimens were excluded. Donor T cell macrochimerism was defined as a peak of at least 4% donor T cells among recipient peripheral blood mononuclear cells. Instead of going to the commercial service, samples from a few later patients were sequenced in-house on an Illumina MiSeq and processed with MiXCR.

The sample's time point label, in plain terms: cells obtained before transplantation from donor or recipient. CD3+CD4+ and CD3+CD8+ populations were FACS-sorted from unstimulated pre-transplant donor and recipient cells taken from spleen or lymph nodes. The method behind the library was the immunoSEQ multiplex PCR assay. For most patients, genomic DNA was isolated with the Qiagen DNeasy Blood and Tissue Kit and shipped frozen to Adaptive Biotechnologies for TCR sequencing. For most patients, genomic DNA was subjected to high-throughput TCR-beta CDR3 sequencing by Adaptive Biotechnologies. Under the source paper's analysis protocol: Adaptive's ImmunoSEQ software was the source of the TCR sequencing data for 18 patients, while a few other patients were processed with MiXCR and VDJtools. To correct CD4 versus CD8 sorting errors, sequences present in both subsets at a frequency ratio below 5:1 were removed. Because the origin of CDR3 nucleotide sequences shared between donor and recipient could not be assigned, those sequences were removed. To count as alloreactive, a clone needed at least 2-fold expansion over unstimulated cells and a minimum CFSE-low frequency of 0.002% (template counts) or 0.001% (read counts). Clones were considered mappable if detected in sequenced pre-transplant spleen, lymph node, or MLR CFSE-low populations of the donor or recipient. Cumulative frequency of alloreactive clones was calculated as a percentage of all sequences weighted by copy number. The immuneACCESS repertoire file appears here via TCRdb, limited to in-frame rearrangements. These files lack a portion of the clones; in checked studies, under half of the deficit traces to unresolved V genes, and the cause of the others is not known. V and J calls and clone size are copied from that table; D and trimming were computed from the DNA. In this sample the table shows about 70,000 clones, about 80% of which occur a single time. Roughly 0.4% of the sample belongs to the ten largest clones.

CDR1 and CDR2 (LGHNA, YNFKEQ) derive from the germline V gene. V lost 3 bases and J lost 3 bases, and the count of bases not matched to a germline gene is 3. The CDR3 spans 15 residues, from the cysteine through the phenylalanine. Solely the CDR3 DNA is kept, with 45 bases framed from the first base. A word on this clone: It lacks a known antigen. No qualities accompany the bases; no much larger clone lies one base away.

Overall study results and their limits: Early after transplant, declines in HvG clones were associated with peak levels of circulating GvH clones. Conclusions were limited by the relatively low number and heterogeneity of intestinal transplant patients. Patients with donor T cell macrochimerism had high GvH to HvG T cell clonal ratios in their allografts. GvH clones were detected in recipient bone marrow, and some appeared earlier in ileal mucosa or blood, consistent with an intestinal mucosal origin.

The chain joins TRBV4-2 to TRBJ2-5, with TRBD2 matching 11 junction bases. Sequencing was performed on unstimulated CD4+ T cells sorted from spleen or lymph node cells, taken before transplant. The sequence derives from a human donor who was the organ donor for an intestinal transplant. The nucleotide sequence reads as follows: TGTGCCAGCAGCCAGCTTAGCGGGGGGGAAGAGACCCAGTACTTC. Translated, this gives CASSQLSGGEETQYF.